The clone carrying this T cell receptor (beta chain) was detected only a few times. TCRdb reprocessed the 5' RACE reads via MiXCR and lists one record per CDR3 protein. The repertoire includes 70,000 to 85,000 distinct CDR3 sequences, over 9% of them detected once, and 6.5% sits in the top ten. This CDR3 is 16 amino acids long. This entry is derived from a study of early T cells in non-severe SARS-CoV-2 infection. About the study: The input, bulk RNA from unsorted whole blood, was sequenced, and chains were unpaired.

The material sequenced was whole blood. The origin of this receptor is an adult who was a healthcare worker with PCR-confirmed SARS-CoV-2 infection or an uninfected control (not recorded which). The genes are TRBV21-1 and TRBJ1-1; the D call of TRBD1 is as the table states it, not checked on the DNA. TRBV21-1 is a pseudogene locus. CDR3 bases: TGTGCCAGCAGCAAGCCCCACAGGGAAATGAACACTGAAGCTTTCTTT. This codes for CASSKPHREMNTEAFF.